This T cell receptor beta chain was identified in a study of shared clonotypes between healthy human individuals. In the study overall: Aged 18 to 49, the donors were a couple of women and three men. The study's findings and limits: Genetic and exposure-history diversity was limited by the small donor number.

Germline V gives CDR1 SGHNT, CDR2 YYREEE (reference sequence). This CDR3 region has 14 residues. Trimming cost V 0 bases and J 7 bases, with 13 bases left between them. The material for each subset, its genomic DNA, was split evenly across several immunoSEQ plates. PCR replicates from unsorted PBMC used 250 to 300 ng DNA, and this amount was about 33,000 T cell genomes. The repertoire was sequenced with immunoSEQ multiplex PCR; TCRdb's copy has only in-frame clones and lacks some. Among around 500,000 clones listed, roughly 80% were seen once. With regard to this clone: Its antigen is still unknown.

Specimen: PBMCs. The clonotype originates from a woman aged 40 to 55 in good health. Some clones in this sample may be carry-over from other donors' samples. The V call is TRBV5-4, the J call TRBJ2-5; D is unresolved. CDR3 region: CASSLEGVSGTQYF. CDR3 nucleotide sequence: TGTGCCAGCAGCTTGGAAGGTGTCTCGGGGACCCAGTACTTC.